The sequence of this T cell receptor (beta chain) was determined in a study of a mutant IDH1 vaccine in newly diagnosed glioma. Study at large: The week-35 safety follow-up was V12, and the week-47 study end was V13. General study findings and limits: Among patients, about 94% showed immune responses induced by the vaccine.

The CDR3 sequence is 14 residues long. Here immunoSEQ multiplex PCR was the method, and the copy in TCRdb shows in-frame clones only, minus some. Of 50,000 to 75,000 clones listed, 60% to 75% are singletons. The sample's time point: week 35, safety follow-up. Doses comprised 300 ug of mutant IDH1 20-mer peptide each, plus topical imiquimod. Administration of eight vaccinations to patients took place in weeks 1, 3, 5, 7, 11, 15, 19, 23. To note about this clone: Its target is not known.

This chain links TRBV21-1 with TRBJ2-1; TRBD2, the table's D call, lacks a check against the DNA. TRBV21-1 is recorded as a pseudogene. The sample in question was PBMCs, obtained from a glioma patient whose treatment included an IDH1 peptide vaccine. The source of this sequence is a man aged 45 to 65 with glioma. This chain's CDR3 is CASSICPGRNEQFF. The CDR3 nucleotides read TGTGCCAGCAGCATTTGCCCGGGTAGGAATGAGCAGTTCTTC.